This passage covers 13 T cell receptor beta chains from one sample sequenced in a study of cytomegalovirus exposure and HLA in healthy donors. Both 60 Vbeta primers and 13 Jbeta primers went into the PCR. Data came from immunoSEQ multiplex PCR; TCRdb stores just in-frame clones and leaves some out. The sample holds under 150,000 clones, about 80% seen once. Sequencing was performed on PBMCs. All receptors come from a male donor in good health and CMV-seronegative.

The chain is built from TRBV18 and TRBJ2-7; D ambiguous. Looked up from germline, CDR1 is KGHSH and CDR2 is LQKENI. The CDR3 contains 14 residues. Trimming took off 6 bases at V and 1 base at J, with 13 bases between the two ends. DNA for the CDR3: TGTGCCAGCTCCGAACTACAAGTTTCCTACGAGCAGTACTTC. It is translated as CASSELQVSYEQYF.

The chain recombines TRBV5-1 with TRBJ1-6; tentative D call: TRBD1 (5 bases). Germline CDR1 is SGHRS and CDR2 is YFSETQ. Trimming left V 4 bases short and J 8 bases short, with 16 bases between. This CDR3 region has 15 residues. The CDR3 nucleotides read TGCGCCAGCAGCCCAAGTCCGCAGGGCGATTCACCCCTCCACTTT. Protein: CASSPSPQGDSPLHF.

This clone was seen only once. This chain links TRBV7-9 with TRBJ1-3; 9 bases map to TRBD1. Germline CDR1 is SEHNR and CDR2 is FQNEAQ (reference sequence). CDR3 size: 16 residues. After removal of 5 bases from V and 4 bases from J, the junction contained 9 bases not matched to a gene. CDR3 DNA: TGTGCCAGCAGCGTCCGGGACAGGGTGTCCGGAAACACCATATATTTT. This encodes CASSVRDRVSGNTIYF.

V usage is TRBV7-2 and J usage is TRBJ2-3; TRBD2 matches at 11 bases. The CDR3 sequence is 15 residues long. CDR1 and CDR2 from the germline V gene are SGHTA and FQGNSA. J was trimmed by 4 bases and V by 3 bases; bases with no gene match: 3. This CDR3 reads CASSFSGGAADTQYF. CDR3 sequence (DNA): TGTGCCAGCAGCTTTAGCGGGGGGGCTGCAGATACGCAGTATTTT. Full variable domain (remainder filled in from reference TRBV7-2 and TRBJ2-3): GAGVSQSPSNKVTEKGKDVELRCDPISGHTALYWYRQSLGQGLEFLIYFQGNSAPDKSGLPSDRFSAERTGGSVSTLTIQRTQQEDSAVYLCASSFSGGAADTQYFGPGTRLTVL.

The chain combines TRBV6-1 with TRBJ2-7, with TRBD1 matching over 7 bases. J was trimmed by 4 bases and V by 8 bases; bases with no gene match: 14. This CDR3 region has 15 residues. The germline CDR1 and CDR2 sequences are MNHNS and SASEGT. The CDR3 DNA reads TGTGCCAGCCTCGGAGAGTGGACAGGTGGGTACGAGCAGTACTTC. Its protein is CASLGEWTGGYEQYF.

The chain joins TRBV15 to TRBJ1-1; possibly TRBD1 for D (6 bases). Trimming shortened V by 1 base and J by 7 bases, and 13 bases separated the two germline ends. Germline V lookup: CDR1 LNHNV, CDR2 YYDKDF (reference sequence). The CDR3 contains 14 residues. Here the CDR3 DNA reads TGTGCCACCAGCAGAGGTTGGGGGCAGAGTGAAGCTTTCTTT. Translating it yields CATSRGWGQSEAFF.

CDR3 sequence reads: CASSFTGGFLNTEAFF. The CDR3 coding sequence is TGTGCCAGCAGTTTTACAGGGGGATTCTTGAACACTGAAGCTTTCTTT. This sequence joins TRBV27 and TRBJ1-1; 8 nucleotides line up with TRBD1. Germline V gene sequence: CDR1 MNHEY, CDR2 SMNVEV (reference sequence). The ends lost 3 bases at V and 0 bases at J; junction bases unmatched: 6. The CDR3 has 16 residues.

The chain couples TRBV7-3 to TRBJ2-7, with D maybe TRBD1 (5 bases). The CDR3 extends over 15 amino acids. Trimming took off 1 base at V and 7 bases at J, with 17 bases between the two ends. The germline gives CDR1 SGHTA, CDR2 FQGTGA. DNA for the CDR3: TGTGCCAGCAGCTTAAGGGGCAGGGTAACTTTGGAGCAGTACTTC. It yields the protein CASSLRGRVTLEQYF. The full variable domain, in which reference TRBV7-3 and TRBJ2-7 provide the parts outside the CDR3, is GAGVSQTPSNKVTEKGKYVELRCDPISGHTALYWYRQSLGQGPEFLIYFQGTGAADDSGLPNDRFFAVRPEGSVSTLKIQRTERGDSAVYLCASSLRGRVTLEQYFGPGTRLTVT.

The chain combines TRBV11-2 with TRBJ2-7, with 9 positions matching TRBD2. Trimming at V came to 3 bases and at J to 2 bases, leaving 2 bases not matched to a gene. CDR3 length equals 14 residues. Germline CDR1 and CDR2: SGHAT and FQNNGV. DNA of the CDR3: TGTGCCAGCAGCTTGACTAGCGGAACCTACGAGCAGTACTTC. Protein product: CASSLTSGTYEQYF.

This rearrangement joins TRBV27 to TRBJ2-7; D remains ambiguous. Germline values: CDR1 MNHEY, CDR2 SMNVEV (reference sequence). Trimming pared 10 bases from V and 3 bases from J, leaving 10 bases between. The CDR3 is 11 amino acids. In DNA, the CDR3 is TGTGCCACCCAGTTTGGCTACGAGCAGTACTTC. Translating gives CATQFGYEQYF.

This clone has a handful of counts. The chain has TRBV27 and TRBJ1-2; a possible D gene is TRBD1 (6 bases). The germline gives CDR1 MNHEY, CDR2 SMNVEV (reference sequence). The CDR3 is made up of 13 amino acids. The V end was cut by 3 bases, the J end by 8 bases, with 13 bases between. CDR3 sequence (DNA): TGTGCCAGCAGTTTCGACAGGACCCTAGGCTACACCTTC. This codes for CASSFDRTLGYTF.

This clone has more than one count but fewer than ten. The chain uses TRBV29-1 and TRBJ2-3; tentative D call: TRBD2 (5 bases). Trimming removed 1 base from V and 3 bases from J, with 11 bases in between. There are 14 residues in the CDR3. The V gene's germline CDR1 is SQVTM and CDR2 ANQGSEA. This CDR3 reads CSVEAGLVTDTQYF. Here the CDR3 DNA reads TGCAGCGTTGAAGCGGGGTTGGTGACAGATACGCAGTATTTT.

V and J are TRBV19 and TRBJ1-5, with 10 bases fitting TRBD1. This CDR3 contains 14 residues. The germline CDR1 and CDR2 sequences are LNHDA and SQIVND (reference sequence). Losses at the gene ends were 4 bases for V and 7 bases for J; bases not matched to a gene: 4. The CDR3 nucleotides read TGTGCCAGTAGTACGACAGGGGGCAGGCAGCCCCAGCATTTT. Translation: CASSTTGGRQPQHF.